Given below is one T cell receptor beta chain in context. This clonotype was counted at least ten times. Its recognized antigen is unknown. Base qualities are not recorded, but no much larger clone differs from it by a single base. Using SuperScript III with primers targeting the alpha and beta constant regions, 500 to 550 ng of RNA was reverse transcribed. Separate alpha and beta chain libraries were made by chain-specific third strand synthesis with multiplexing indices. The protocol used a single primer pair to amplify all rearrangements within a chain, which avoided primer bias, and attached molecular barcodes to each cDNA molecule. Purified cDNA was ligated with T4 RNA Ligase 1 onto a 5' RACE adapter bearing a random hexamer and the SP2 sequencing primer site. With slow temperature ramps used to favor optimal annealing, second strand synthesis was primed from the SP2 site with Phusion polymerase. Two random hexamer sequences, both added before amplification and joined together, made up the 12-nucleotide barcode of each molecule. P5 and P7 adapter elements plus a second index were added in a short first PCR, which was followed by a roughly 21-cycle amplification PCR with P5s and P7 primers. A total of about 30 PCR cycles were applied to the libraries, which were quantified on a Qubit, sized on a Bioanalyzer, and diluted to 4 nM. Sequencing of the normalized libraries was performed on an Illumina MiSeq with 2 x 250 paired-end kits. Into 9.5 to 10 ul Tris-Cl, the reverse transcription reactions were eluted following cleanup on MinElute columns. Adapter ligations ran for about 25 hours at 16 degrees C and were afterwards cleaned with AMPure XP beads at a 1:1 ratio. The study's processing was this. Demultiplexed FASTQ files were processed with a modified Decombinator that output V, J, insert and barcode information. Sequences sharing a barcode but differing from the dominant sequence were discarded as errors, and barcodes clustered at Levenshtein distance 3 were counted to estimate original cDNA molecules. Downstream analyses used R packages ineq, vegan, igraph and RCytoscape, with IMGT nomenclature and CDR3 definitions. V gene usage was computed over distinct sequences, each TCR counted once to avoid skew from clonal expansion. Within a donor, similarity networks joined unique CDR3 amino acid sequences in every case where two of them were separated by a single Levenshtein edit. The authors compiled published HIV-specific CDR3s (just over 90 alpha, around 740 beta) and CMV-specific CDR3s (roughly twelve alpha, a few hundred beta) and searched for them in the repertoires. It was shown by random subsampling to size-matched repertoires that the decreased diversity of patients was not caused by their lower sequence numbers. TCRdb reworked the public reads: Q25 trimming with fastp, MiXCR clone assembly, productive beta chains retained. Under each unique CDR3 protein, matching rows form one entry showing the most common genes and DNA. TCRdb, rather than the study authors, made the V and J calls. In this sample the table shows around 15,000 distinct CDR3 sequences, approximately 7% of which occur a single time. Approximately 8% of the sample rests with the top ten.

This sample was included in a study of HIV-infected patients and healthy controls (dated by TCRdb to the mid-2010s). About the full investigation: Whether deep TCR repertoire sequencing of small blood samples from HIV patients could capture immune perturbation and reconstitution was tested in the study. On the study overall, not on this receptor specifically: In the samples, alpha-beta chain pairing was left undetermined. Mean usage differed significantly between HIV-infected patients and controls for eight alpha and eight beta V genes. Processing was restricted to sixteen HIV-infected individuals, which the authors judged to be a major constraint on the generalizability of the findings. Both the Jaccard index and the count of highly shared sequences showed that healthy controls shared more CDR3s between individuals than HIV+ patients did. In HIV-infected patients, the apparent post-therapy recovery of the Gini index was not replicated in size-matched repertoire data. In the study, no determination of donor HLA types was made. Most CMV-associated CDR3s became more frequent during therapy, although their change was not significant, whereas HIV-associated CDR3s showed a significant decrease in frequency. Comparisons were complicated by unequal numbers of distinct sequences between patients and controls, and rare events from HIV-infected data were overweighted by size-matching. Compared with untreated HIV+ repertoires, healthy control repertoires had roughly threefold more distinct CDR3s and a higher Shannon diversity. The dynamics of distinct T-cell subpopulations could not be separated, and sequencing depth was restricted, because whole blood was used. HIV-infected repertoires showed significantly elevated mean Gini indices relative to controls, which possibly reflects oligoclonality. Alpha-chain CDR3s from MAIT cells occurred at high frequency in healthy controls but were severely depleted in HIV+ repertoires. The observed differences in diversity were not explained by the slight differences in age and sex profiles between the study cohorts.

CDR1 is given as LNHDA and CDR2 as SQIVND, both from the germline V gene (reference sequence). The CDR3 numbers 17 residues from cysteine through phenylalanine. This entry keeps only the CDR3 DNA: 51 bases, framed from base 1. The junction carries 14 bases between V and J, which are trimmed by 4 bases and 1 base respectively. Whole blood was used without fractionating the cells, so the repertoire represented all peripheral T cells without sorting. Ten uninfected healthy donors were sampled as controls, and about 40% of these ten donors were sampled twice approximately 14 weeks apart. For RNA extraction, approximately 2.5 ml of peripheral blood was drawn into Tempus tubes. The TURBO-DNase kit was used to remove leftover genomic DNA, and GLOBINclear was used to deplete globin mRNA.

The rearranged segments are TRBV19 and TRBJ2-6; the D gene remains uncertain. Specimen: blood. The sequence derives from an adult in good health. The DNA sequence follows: TGTGCCAGTAGTACCCCGGTAGTACGGTCTGGGGCCAACGTCCTGACTTTC. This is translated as CASSTPVVRSGANVLTF.